This T cell receptor (beta chain) appears in the sequencing data of a study of T cell changes during pregnancy in multiple sclerosis. The method was immunoSEQ multiplex PCR; TCRdb's version includes in-frame clones alone and lacks a portion of them. There are 93,000 or so clones in the sample; about 90% occur only once, and around 0.84% lies in the top ten. V shed 10 bases and J shed 0 bases, with 18 bases lying between them. Per the germline V gene, CDR1 is WSHSY and CDR2 is SAAADI. The CDR3 runs to 15 residues. Source: peripheral blood, taken after pregnancy. The TCR comes from a female donor with multiple sclerosis, enrolled in a pregnancy study. V is TRBV10-2 and J is TRBJ1-1; no clear D. The CDR3 DNA sequence: TGCGCCACCAAGACTGTTCTCGCCATGAACACTGAAGCTTTCTTT. It is translated as CATKTVLAMNTEAFF.